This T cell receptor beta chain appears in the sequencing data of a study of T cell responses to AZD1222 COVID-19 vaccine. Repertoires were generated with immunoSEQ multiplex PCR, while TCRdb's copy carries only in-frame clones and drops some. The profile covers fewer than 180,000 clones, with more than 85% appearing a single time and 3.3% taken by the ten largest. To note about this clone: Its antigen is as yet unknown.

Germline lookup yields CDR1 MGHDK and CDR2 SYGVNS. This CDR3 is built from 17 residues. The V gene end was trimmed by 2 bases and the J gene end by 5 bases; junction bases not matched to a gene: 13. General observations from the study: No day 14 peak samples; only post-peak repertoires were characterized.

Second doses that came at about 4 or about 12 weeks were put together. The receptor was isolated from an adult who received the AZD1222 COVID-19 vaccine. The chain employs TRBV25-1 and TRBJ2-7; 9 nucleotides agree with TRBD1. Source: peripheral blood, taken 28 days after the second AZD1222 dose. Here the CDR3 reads CASSEISPMGQGNEQYF. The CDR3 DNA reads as TGTGCCAGCAGTGAAATCTCGCCTATGGGACAGGGAAACGAGCAGTACTTC.